This record concerns one TCR beta chain sequence. Its antigen is not identified. Per the germline V gene, CDR1 is ENHRY and CDR2 is SYGVKD. The CDR3 consists of 16 residues. V was trimmed by 2 bases and J by 7 bases, leaving 17 bases between them. TCR sequencing used cDNA made by reverse transcription of extracted RNA. Method: immunoSEQ multiplex PCR; TCRdb's copy keeps in-frame clones and lacks some. Counted here are some 100,000 clones, roughly 50% occurring once; the ten biggest clones make up more than 25%. Treatment described: oral pan-JAK inhibitor, 5-10 mg twice daily. Both CD4+ and CD8+ T cells were separated by sorting PBMCs. These data come from a study of CD8+ T cells in alopecia areata. Whole-study context: Tofacitinib administration to treated patients was oral, at 5 to 10 mg twice daily. Study-level results: Higher clonality was seen in lesional scalp than in normal scalp, especially in alopecia totalis/universalis.

The sample here was CD8+ T cells sorted from blood, taken at week 4, from a patient treated with tofacitinib. This TCR was recovered from a human donor with alopecia areata. The chain recombines TRBV10-3 with TRBJ2-2; D is uncertain. CDR3 bases: TGTGCCATCAGTGAGGATACCGGGCCAACACTCGGGGAGCTGTTTTTT. Its translation is CAISEDTGPTLGELFF.